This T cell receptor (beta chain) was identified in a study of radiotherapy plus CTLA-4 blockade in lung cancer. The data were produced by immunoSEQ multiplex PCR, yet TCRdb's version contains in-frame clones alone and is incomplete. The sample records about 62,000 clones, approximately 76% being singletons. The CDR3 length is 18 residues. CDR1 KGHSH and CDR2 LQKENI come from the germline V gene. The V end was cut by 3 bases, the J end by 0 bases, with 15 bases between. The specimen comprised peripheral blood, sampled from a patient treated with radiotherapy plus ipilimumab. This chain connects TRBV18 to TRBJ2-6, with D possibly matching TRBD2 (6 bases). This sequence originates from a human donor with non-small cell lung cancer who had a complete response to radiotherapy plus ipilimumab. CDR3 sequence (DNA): TGTGCCAGCTCACCTTTGGAGGGTCGGACCTCTGGGGCCAACGTCCTGACTTTC. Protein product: CASSPLEGRTSGANVLTF.